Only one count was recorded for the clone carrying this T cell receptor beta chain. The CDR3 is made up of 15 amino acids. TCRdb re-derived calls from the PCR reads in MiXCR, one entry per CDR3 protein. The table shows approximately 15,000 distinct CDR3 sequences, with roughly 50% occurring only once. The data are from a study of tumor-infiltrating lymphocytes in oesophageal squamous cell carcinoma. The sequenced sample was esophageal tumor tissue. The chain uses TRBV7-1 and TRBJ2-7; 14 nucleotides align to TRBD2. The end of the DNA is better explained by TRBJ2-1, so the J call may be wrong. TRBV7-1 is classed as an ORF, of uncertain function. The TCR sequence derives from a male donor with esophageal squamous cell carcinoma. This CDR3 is CASSPGTSGSDEQFF. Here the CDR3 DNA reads TGTGCCAGCAGCCCCGGGACTAGCGGGAGCGATGAGCAGTTCTTC.